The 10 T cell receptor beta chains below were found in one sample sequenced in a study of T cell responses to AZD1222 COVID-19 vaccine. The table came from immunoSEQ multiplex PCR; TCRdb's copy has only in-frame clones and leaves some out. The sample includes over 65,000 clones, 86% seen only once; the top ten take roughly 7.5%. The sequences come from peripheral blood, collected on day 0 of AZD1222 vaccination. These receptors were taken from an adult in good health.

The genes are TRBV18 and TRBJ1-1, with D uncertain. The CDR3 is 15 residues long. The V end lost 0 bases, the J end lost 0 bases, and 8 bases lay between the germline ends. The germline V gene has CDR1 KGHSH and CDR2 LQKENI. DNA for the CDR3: TGTGCCAGCTCACCACCCGGGGTGTTGAACACTGAAGCTTTCTTT. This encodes CASSPPGVLNTEAFF.

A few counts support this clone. Here the CDR3 DNA reads TGTGCCAGTCAACAGGGGTTCAATCAGCCCCAGCATTTT. It yields the protein CASQQGFNQPQHF. The chain recombines TRBV19 with TRBJ1-5; 7 bases match TRBD1. The V gene end was trimmed by 8 bases and the J gene end by 3 bases; junction bases not matched to a gene: 4. The CDR3 totals 13 residues. CDR1 and CDR2 from the germline V gene are LNHDA and SQIVND (reference sequence).

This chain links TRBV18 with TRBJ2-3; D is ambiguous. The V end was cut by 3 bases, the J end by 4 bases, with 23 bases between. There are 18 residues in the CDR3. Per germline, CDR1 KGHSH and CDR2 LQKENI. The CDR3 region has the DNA TGTGCCAGCTCACCTTCCTCGGGCGGCACGGCCAGCCCAGATACGCAGTATTTT. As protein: CASSPSSGGTASPDTQYF.

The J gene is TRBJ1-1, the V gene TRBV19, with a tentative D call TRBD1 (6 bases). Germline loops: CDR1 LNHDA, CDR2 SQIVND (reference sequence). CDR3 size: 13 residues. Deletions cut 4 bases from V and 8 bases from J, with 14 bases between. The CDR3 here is CASSTQATGEAFF. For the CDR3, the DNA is TGTGCCAGTAGTACCCAGGCCACAGGGGAAGCTTTCTTT. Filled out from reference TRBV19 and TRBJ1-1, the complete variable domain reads DGGITQSPKYLFRKEGQNVTLSCEQNLNHDAMYWYRQDPGQGLRLIYYSQIVNDFQKGDIAEGYSVSREKKESFPLTVTSAQKNPTAFYLCASSTQATGEAFFGQGTRLTVV.

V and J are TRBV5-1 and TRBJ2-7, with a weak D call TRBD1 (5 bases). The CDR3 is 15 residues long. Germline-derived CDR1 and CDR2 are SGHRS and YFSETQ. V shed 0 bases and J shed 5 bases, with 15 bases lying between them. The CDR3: CASSLAESRVNEQYF. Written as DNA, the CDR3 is TGCGCCAGCAGCTTGGCCGAAAGCAGGGTAAACGAGCAGTACTTC. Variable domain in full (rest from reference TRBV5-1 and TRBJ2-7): KAGVTQTPRYLIKTRGQQVTLSCSPISGHRSVSWYQQTPGQGLQFLFEYFSETQRNKGNFPGRFSGRQFSNSRSEMNVSTLELGDSALYLCASSLAESRVNEQYFGPGTRLTVT.

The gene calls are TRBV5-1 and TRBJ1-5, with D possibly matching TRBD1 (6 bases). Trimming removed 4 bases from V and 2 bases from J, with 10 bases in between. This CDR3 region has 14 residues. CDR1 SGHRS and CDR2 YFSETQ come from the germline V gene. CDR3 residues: CASSLQGGNQPQHF. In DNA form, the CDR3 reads TGCGCCAGCAGCCTACAGGGAGGCAATCAGCCCCAGCATTTT.

Written as DNA, the CDR3 is TGTGCCAGTAGTACCGGGACTAGCGGGAGTGGCACAGATACGCAGTATTTT. Amino acids: CASSTGTSGSGTDTQYF. The chain couples TRBV19 to TRBJ2-3, with 14 bases lining up with TRBD2. Looked up from germline, CDR1 is LNHDA and CDR2 is SQIVND (reference sequence). The CDR3 totals 17 residues. J was trimmed by 1 base and V by 4 bases; bases with no gene match: 4.

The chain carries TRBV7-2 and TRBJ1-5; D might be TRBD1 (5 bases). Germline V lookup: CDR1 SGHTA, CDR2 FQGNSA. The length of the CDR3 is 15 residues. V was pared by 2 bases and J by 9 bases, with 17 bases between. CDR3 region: CASSLIGQGDWPQHF. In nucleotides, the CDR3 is TGTGCCAGCAGCTTAATAGGCCAGGGCGATTGGCCCCAGCATTTT. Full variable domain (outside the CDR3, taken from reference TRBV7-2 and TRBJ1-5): GAGVSQSPSNKVTEKGKDVELRCDPISGHTALYWYRQSLGQGLEFLIYFQGNSAPDKSGLPSDRFSAERTGGSVSTLTIQRTQQEDSAVYLCASSLIGQGDWPQHFGDGTRLSIL.

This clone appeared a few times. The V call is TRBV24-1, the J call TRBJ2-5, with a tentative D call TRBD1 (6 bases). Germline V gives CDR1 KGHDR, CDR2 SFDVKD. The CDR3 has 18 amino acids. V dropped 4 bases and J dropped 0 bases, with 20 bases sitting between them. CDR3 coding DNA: TGTGCCACCAGTGAAGTTCTGGGGGCAGGGGATTACCAAGAGACCCAGTACTTC. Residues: CATSEVLGAGDYQETQYF.

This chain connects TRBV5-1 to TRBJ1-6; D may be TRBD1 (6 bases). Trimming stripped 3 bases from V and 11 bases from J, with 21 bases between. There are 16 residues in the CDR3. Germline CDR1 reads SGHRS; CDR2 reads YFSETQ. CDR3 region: CASSSSVQGRGTPLHF. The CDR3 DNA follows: TGCGCCAGCAGCTCTAGCGTCCAGGGGAGAGGGACACCCCTCCACTTT. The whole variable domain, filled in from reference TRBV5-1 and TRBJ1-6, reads KAGVTQTPRYLIKTRGQQVTLSCSPISGHRSVSWYQQTPGQGLQFLFEYFSETQRNKGNFPGRFSGRQFSNSRSEMNVSTLELGDSALYLCASSSSVQGRGTPLHFGNGTRLTVT.